This passage covers 5 T cell receptor beta chains from one sample sequenced in a study of vaccination effects on CD4 cells after COVID-19. No cognate antigen is known for these TCRs. Expansion of antigen-specific CD4+ T cells with viral peptide pools was carried out by the ViraFEST assay before sequencing. Once cultured for roughly nine days, the cells underwent separation to obtain CD4+ T cells. In the vaccine recipients, nucleocapsid antibodies were negative and there was no prior SARS-CoV-2 infection. Measured with immunoSEQ multiplex PCR; TCRdb has only the in-frame clones, and not every one. This sample has tens of thousands of clones, with roughly 70% found just once. This sample comprised CD4+ T cells from PBMCs cultured with HCoV-OC43 spike peptides, obtained before COVID-19 vaccination. Indicated subset: HCoV-OC43 spike overlapping peptide pool stimulation. The receptor source for this set is a human donor who received a COVID-19 vaccine.

The rearrangement uses TRBV12-3 or TRBV12-4 and TRBJ2-5; tentatively, D is TRBD2 (6 bases). The CDR3 has 12 residues. V lost 8 bases and J 4 bases, leaving 11 bases between the germline ends. The CDR3 sequence is CASVRDRETQYF. The CDR3 DNA is TGTGCCAGCGTGCGGGACCGAGAGACCCAGTACTTC.

CDR3 sequence (DNA): TGTGCTAGTGGTTTTGGTTTTGGACTTACAGGGGGCTCCTCTGGGGCCAACGTCCTGACTTTC. It is translated as CASGFGFGLTGGSSGANVLTF. V gene TRBV12-5 combines with J gene TRBJ2-6; 9 positions agree with TRBD1. This CDR3 is built from 21 residues. V was clipped by 3 bases and J by 0 bases; unmatched bases: 15. Germline V gives CDR1 LGHNT, CDR2 FRNRAP.

The chain combines TRBV6-2 or TRBV6-3 with TRBJ1-5; D not certain. The germline V gene has CDR1 MNHEY and CDR2 SVGEGT. Trimming stripped 2 bases from V and 3 bases from J, with 14 bases between. CDR3 size: 16 residues. The CDR3 spells CASSYSNGNLNQPQHF. The CDR3 coding sequence is TGTGCCAGCAGTTACAGTAACGGAAACCTCAATCAGCCCCAGCATTTT.

V usage is TRBV7-9 and J usage is TRBJ2-5; D may be TRBD1 (5 bases). There are 13 residues in the CDR3. Germline CDR1 reads SEHNR; CDR2 reads FQNEAQ (reference sequence). V lost 1 base to trimming and J lost 5 bases, with 8 bases between them. The CDR3 region is CASSLGQGETQYF. The CDR3 DNA follows: TGTGCCAGCAGCTTAGGGCAGGGCGAGACCCAGTACTTC.

This chain uses TRBV5-4 with TRBJ1-1; D remains ambiguous. The CDR3 runs 14 residues. Per the germline V gene, CDR1 is SGHNT and CDR2 is YYREEE (reference sequence). Trimming removed 4 bases from V and 2 bases from J, with 12 bases in between. The CDR3 bases are TGTGCCAGCAGCATAACGTCACAAAACACTGAAGCTTTCTTT. Protein: CASSITSQNTEAFF. The full variable domain, completed using reference TRBV5-4 and TRBJ1-1, is ETGVTQSPTHLIKTRGQQVTLRCSSQSGHNTVSWYQQALGQGPQFIFQYYREEENGRGNFPPRFSGLQFPNYSSELNVNALELDDSALYLCASSITSQNTEAFFGQGTRLTVV.